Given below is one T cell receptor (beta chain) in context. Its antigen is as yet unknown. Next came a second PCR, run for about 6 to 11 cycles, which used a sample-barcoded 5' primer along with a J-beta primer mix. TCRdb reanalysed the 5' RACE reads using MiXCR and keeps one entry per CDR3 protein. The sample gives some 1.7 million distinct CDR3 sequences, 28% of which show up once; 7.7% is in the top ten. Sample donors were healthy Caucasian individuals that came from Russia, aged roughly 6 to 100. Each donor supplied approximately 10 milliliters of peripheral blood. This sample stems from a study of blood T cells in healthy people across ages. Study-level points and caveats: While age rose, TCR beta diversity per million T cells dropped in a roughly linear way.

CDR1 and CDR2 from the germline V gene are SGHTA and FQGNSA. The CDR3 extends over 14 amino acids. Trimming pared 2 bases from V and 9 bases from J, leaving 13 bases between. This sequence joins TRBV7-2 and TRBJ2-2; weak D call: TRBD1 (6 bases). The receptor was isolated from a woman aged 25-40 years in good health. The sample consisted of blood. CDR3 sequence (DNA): TGTGCCAGCAGCTTATTGGGCAGGGGAAGGGAGCTGTTTTTT. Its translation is CASSLLGRGRELFF.